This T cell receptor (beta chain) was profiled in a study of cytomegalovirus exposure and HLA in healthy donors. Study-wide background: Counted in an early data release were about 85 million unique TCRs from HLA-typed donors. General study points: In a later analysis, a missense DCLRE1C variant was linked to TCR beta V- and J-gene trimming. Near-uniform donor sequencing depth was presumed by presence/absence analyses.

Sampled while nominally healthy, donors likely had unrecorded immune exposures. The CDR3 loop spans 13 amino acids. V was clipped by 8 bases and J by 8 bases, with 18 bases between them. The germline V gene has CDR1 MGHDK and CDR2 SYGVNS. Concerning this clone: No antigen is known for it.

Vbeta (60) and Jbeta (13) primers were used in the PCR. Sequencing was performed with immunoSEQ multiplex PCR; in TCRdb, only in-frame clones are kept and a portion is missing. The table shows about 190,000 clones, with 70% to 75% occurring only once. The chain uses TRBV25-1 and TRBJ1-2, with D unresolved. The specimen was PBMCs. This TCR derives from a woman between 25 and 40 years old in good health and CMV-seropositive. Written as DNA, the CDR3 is TGTGCCAGCTCCCGCCTTGAGGGCGGAGGCTACACCTTC. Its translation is CASSRLEGGGYTF.